This entry lists 32 T cell receptor beta chains sequenced from one sample in a study of T cell clonality in common variable immunodeficiency. This table comes from immunoSEQ multiplex PCR, and its TCRdb copy is limited to in-frame clones, with some not included. The sample offers about 52,000 clones and no singletons, the top ten holding 1.8%. Sequencing was carried out using peripheral blood mononuclear cells. The receptor set was obtained from a person aged 18-70 years in good health.

In its sample, this clone was seen a few times. Read sequence stops 3 residues before the CDR3 end, and the germline J gene provides the missing end. V is TRBV11-3 and J is TRBJ2-3; TRBD2 aligns across 7 bases. This CDR3 region has 13 residues. Germline CDR1 SGHNT, CDR2 YENEEA. The sequenced part of the CDR3 DNA is TGTGCCAGCAGCTCTAGCGGTGAAGAGACG. This codes for CASSSSGEET. The full CDR3 protein is CASSSSGEETQYF.

In this sample, this clone turned up many times. The CDR3 goes on 3 residues after the read ends, and that part is filled in from the germline J gene. This chain links TRBV18 with TRBJ1-6; D is perhaps TRBD1 (6 bases). Germline loops: CDR1 KGHSH, CDR2 LQKENI. This CDR3 is 13 amino acids long. Trimming stripped 5 bases from V and 8 bases from J, with 10 bases between. This CDR3 is CASSLGADSPLHF. Partial CDR3 DNA: TGTGCCAGCTCATTGGGGGCTGATTCACCC. The variable domain in full, completed from reference TRBV18 and TRBJ1-6, reads NAGVMQNPRHLVRRRGQEARLRCSPMKGHSHVYWYRQLPEEGLKFMVYLQKENIIDESGMPKERFSAEFPKEGPSILRIQQVVRGDSAAYFCASSLGADSPLHFGNGTRLTVT.

This clone showed up many times. Read data end 3 residues before the CDR3 end; the end is taken from the germline J gene. V gene TRBV9 combines with J gene TRBJ1-2; D remains ambiguous. Germline V gene sequence: CDR1 SGDLS, CDR2 YYNGEE. CDR3 length: 15 residues. The V end was cut by 0 bases, the J end by 1 base, with 10 bases between. Partial CDR3 DNA: TGTGCCAGCAGCGTAGACGGACTTGTTAACTATGGC. Protein sequence: CASSVDGLVNYG. The entire CDR3 protein is CASSVDGLVNYGYTF.

Note on this clone: Read coverage stops 3 residues before the CDR3 terminus; the germline J gene supplies the remainder. The chain uses TRBV19 and TRBJ1-1; 7 bases agree with TRBD1. Germline V gene lookup returns CDR1 LNHDA and CDR2 SQIVND (reference sequence). This CDR3 comprises 14 residues. Trimming took 1 base from V and 5 from J; bases not matched to a gene: 4. The CDR3 reads CASSIVSGGTEAFF. The CDR3 bases that were read are TGTGCCAGTAGTATAGTCTCAGGGGGAACTGAA.

This clone has ten or more counts. The read ends 3 residues shy of where the CDR3 ends; the end is completed using the germline J gene. The rearrangement links TRBV5-1 to TRBJ1-1; tentative D call: TRBD1 (5 bases). V was clipped by 1 base and J by 2 bases, with 9 bases between them. The CDR3 extends over 14 amino acids. CDR1 and CDR2 from the germline V gene are SGHRS and YFSETQ. The CDR3 is CASSLLQDNTEAFF. The part of the CDR3 DNA that was read is TGCGCCAGCAGCTTGTTACAGGACAACACTGAA.

This clone was seen ten or more times. The read finishes 3 residues shy of the CDR3 end, and the germline J gene is used to complete it. The chain recombines TRBV6-1 with TRBJ1-2; maybe TRBD1 (5 bases). The germline V gene has CDR1 MNHNS and CDR2 SASEGT. This CDR3 spans 13 amino acids. CDR3: CASSEEETEGYTF. CDR3 DNA (partial): TGTGCCAGCAGTGAAGAGGAGACAGAGGGC.

At least ten counts were recorded for this clone. Sequencing ends 3 residues short of the CDR3 end; the germline J gene provides the rest. The chain employs TRBV4-1 and TRBJ2-1; D unclear. The V gene lost 3 bases and the J gene lost 1 base, with 10 bases spanning the gap. CDR3 length equals 15 residues. CDR1 and CDR2 from the germline V gene are MGHRA and YSYEKL. CDR3 loop: CASSQAQVSYNEQFF. The part of the CDR3 DNA that was read is TGCGCCAGCAGCCAGGCTCAGGTGTCCTACAATGAG.

This clone was observed many times. The read terminates 3 residues ahead of where the CDR3 ends, so the germline J gene completes it. V is TRBV14 and J is TRBJ1-4, with D unresolved. The CDR3 covers 15 residues. Germline V CDR1 and CDR2: SGHDN, FVKESK. Trimming pared 0 bases from V and 3 bases from J, leaving 8 bases between. The CDR3 DNA, read in part, is TGTGCCAGCAGCCAAGAAAGGGTCCCTAATGAAAAA. It translates to CASSQERVPNEK. The entire CDR3 reads CASSQERVPNEKLFF.

Worth noting for this clone: This may stem from a read error, because a much larger clone lies one nucleotide away. Read sequence stops 3 residues before the CDR3 end, and the germline J gene provides the missing end. The chain couples TRBV11-2 to TRBJ2-5; D perhaps matches TRBD2 (7 bases). The CDR3 has 14 residues. CDR1 and CDR2 (germline): SGHAT, FQNNGV. Partial CDR3 DNA: TGTGCCAGCGACAAAAATGGGGGGGCAGATACC. Translation: CASDKNGGADT. The whole CDR3 protein reads CASDKNGGADTQYF.

This clone was seen only a few times. With the read ending 3 residues before the CDR3 end, the germline J gene is used to fill in that end. The chain joins TRBV18 to TRBJ1-1; D may be TRBD1 (5 bases). The CDR3 length is 17 residues. CDR1 and CDR2 from the germline V gene are KGHSH and LQKENI. CDR3 residues: CASSPRGGTANYNEAFF. The CDR3 bases that were read are TGTGCCAGCTCACCACGAGGTGGGACTGCAAACTACAATGAG.

This clone was observed at least ten times. The read terminates 3 residues before the CDR3 end, so the remaining end is supplied by the germline J gene. V and J are TRBV7-2 and TRBJ2-5; 8 bases are a match to TRBD2. The CDR3 is 14 amino acids. The germline CDR1 and CDR2 sequences are SGHTA and FQGNSA. The J segment lost 5 bases and the V segment lost 1 base, leaving 3 bases of the junction unmatched. The CDR3 sequence is CASSLGSGGETQYF. The part of the CDR3 DNA that was read is TGTGCCAGCAGCTTAGGGTCGGGGGGGGAGACC.

This clone was counted between two and nine times. The sequenced fragment ends 3 residues before the CDR3 boundary, so the rest is inferred from the germline J gene. The chain carries TRBV19 and TRBJ1-1, with D unclear. The ends were cut back, 1 base at V and 5 bases at J, with 8 bases in the middle. Germline V gene data show CDR1 as LNHDA and CDR2 as SQIVND (reference sequence). This CDR3 has 13 amino acids. CDR3 DNA (partial): TGTGCCAGTAGTATAGGCGGAGGAACTGAA. It yields the protein CASSIGGGTE. In full, the CDR3 reads CASSIGGGTEAFF.

This clone was observed at least ten times. One end of the junction fails to match germline, which may point to a read error. The CDR3 is cut off 3 residues early in the read; its end comes from the germline J gene. The chain recombines TRBV4-2 with TRBJ2-5, with D possibly matching TRBD2 (5 bases). Germline CDR1 is LGHNA and CDR2 is YNFKEQ. CDR3 length: 14 amino acids. The sequenced CDR3 bases are TGCGCCAGCAGCCAAGCTAGCAGCCAAGAGACC. Translating it yields CASSQASSQET. The full-length CDR3 reads as CASSQASSQETQYF.

Points on this clone: Coverage ceases 3 residues before the CDR3 finishes, and the germline J gene fills in the end. The genes are TRBV5-1 and TRBJ1-3, with TRBD1 matching over 12 bases. There are 14 residues in the CDR3. Per germline, CDR1 SGHRS and CDR2 YFSETQ. CDR3 region: CASSKGTGGATIYF. The sequenced CDR3 bases are TGCGCCAGCAGCAAGGGGACAGGGGGCGCGACC.

A word on this clone: The read ends 3 residues early relative to the CDR3; the germline J gene fills the gap. This sequence joins TRBV30 and TRBJ2-4; 8 nucleotides agree with TRBD1. Germline loops: CDR1 GTSNPN, CDR2 SVGIG (reference sequence). There are 12 residues in the CDR3. CDR3 residues: CAWLDRGYGQYF. The CDR3 bases that were read are TGTGCCTGGCTAGACAGGGGATATGGT.

There are many counts of this clone. The CDR3 goes on 3 residues after the read ends, and that part is filled in from the germline J gene. The V call is TRBV7-8, the J call TRBJ2-1; TRBD2 might be the D (6 bases). V was cut by 3 bases and J by 4 bases, with 10 bases left in between. Germline V gives CDR1 SGHVS, CDR2 FQNEAQ. CDR3 length: 14 residues. This CDR3 is CASSFYGGYNEQFF. CDR3 bases read: TGTGCCAGCAGCTTCTACGGGGGTTACAATGAG.

This clone has a count of ten or more. Read coverage stops 3 residues before the CDR3 terminus; the germline J gene supplies the remainder. The chain employs TRBV18 and TRBJ1-4; 9 bases agree with TRBD1. The CDR3 has 16 amino acids. J was trimmed by 5 bases and V by 3 bases; bases with no gene match: 7. The germline V gene encodes CDR1 KGHSH and CDR2 LQKENI. The part of the CDR3 DNA that was read is TGTGCCAGCTCACCCTCGGGGGGACAGGGAAATGAAAAA. Translating it yields CASSPSGGQGNEK. Given in full, the CDR3 is CASSPSGGQGNEKLFF.

The sample holds many counts of this clone. The read is 3 residues too short to cover the CDR3 end, so that end is filled in from the germline J gene. The J gene is TRBJ1-5, the V gene TRBV19; possibly TRBD1 for D (6 bases). CDR3 length: 12 amino acids. V was shortened by 9 bases and J by 3 bases, with 9 bases between the two germline ends. The germline V gene encodes CDR1 LNHDA and CDR2 SQIVND (reference sequence). The sequenced CDR3 bases are TGTGCCAGCTGGGACAACAATCAGCCC. This sequence encodes CASWDNNQP. The CDR3 in its entirety is CASWDNNQPQHF.

This clone was recorded many times. The CDR3 goes on 3 residues after the read ends, and that part is filled in from the germline J gene. The J gene is TRBJ1-1, the V gene TRBV5-6; the match to TRBD1 covers 8 bases. CDR1 and CDR2 from the germline V gene are SGHDT and YYEEEE. V trimming: 4 bases; J trimming: 6 bases; junction bases outside the gene matches: 11. CDR3 length: 15 amino acids. The CDR3: CASSPPDRGRPEAFF. The sequenced CDR3 bases are TGTGCCAGCAGCCCCCCAGACAGGGGCCGTCCTGAA.

This clone appeared many times. The read finishes 3 residues shy of the CDR3 end, and the germline J gene is used to complete it. The chain links TRBV18 to TRBJ1-4; TRBD1 is a possible D gene (5 bases). Germline assignment: CDR1 KGHSH and CDR2 LQKENI. This CDR3 spans 16 amino acids. The CDR3 protein is CASSQGGVGPEGKLFF. The DNA read from the CDR3 is TGTGCCAGCTCCCAGGGAGGCGTAGGGCCTGAAGGGAAA.

In this sample, this clone turned up many times. The read finishes 3 residues shy of the CDR3 end, and the germline J gene is used to complete it. The chain recombines TRBV28 with TRBJ1-5, with D possibly being TRBD1 (6 bases). V dropped 5 bases and J dropped 3 bases, with 14 bases sitting between them. CDR3 length: 15 amino acids. Per germline, CDR1 MDHEN and CDR2 SYDVKM. This CDR3 is CASSLTGSYNQPQHF. CDR3 DNA (partial): TGTGCCAGCAGTCTCACAGGGTCATACAATCAGCCC.

This clone was observed at least ten times. With the read ending 3 residues before the CDR3 end, the germline J gene is used to fill in that end. This specimen includes other DNA sequences encoding the same CDR3. The chain couples TRBV2 to TRBJ2-1; TRBD2 aligns across 14 bases. Germline CDR1 is SNHLY and CDR2 is FYNNEI. CDR3 length: 15 residues. Trimming at V came to 6 bases and at J to 7 bases, leaving 5 bases not matched to a gene. The chain's CDR3 is CASRGLAGDGNEQFF. The DNA read from the CDR3 is TGTGCCAGCAGGGGACTAGCGGGAGATGGTAATGAG.

In its sample, this clone was seen many times. The read falls 3 residues short of the CDR3 end, and the missing part is taken from the germline J gene. The chain is built from TRBV10-3 and TRBJ2-7; 7 nucleotides line up with TRBD2. The CDR3 is 16 amino acids. V trimming: 0 bases; J trimming: 0 bases; junction bases outside the gene matches: 5. The germline V gene encodes CDR1 ENHRY and CDR2 SYGVKD. CDR3 bases read: TGTGCCATCAGTGAGTCGGGCGGGGGTACCTCCTACGAG. Translated: CAISESGGGTSYE. The CDR3 in its entirety is CAISESGGGTSYEQYF.

On this clone itself: The CDR3 end is not reached by the read, which stops 3 residues before it; the germline J gene fills it in. V usage is TRBV7-6 and J usage is TRBJ1-4; 10 nucleotides line up with TRBD1. CDR1 is SGHVS and CDR2 is FNYEAQ in the germline V gene. CDR3 length equals 14 residues. J lost 8 bases, V lost 5 bases, and 5 bases had no gene match. Incomplete CDR3 DNA: TGTGCCAGCAGCCCGGGACAGGGGTGGGAAAAA. It encodes CASSPGQGWEK. The whole CDR3 region reads CASSPGQGWEKLFF.

This clone was observed at least ten times. The junction departs from germline at one end; a sequencing error may be responsible. The sequenced fragment ends 3 residues before the CDR3 boundary, so the rest is inferred from the germline J gene. This chain links TRBV4-2 with TRBJ1-4, with 11 nucleotides matching TRBD1. The CDR3 contains 16 residues. Per the germline V gene, CDR1 is LGHNA and CDR2 is YNFKEQ. Here the CDR3 reads CASSQDLGTGGEKLFF. The sequenced CDR3 bases are TGCGCCAGCAGCCAAGACTTAGGGACAGGGGGTGAAAAA.

The sample holds many counts of this clone. The read ends 3 residues shy of where the CDR3 ends; the end is completed using the germline J gene. This chain connects TRBV7-6 to TRBJ2-5; the match to TRBD2 covers 9 bases. Trimming took 3 bases from V and 0 from J; bases not matched to a gene: 8. Per germline, CDR1 SGHVS and CDR2 FNYEAQ. The CDR3 spans 17 residues. CDR3 bases read: TGTGCCAGCAGCTTTGGCGGGGGGGGATCGTACCAAGAGACC. Translating gives CASSFGGGGSYQET. The full CDR3 protein reads CASSFGGGGSYQETQYF.

This clone has ten or more counts. The read is 3 residues too short to cover the CDR3 end, so that end is filled in from the germline J gene. The chain combines TRBV6-2 or TRBV6-3 with TRBJ1-2, with 8 bases lining up with TRBD1. Germline V gene data show CDR1 as MNHEY and CDR2 as SVGEGT. The CDR3 has 16 amino acids. The V and J ends lost 1 base and 0 bases, in that order; junction bases with no gene match: 4. CDR3 sequence reads: CASSYYPTGANYGYTF. The CDR3 bases that were read are TGTGCCAGCAGTTACTACCCGACAGGGGCTAACTATGGC.

As to this clone: The read comes to an end 3 residues before the CDR3 does, leaving the germline J gene to fill in the end. V gene TRBV2 combines with J gene TRBJ1-2, with no clear D. The CDR3 loop spans 12 amino acids. Germline CDR1 is SNHLY and CDR2 is FYNNEI. CDR3 DNA, as far as it was read: TGTGCCAGCAGTCTACTCTATTACGAC. Translated: CASSLLYYD. The CDR3, in full, reads CASSLLYYDYTF.

This clone was seen repeatedly, ten times or more. The missing CDR3 end, 3 residues past where the read stops, is filled in from the germline J gene. The rearrangement joins TRBV30 to TRBJ1-2; the D gene is possibly TRBD1 (6 bases). Germline V gene sequence: CDR1 GTSNPN, CDR2 SVGIG (reference sequence). The CDR3 contains 13 residues. Trimming removed 7 bases at V and 1 base at J, with 13 bases between. CDR3 residues: CASGTPNNYGYTF. The CDR3 bases that were read are TGTGCCTCCGGGACACCGAATAACTATGGC.

The table lists this clone with a few counts. Sequencing ends 3 residues short of the CDR3 end; the germline J gene provides the rest. The chain links TRBV7-9 to TRBJ2-7; TRBD1 matches at 10 bases. Germline assignment: CDR1 SEHNR and CDR2 FQNEAQ (reference sequence). The V gene end was trimmed by 4 bases and the J gene end by 4 bases; junction bases not matched to a gene: 4. CDR3 length equals 14 residues. CDR3 region: CASSSTGGAYEQYF. The CDR3 bases that were read are TGTGCCAGCAGCTCGACAGGGGGCGCGTACGAG.

This clone came up many times. The CDR3 sequence: CASSAPGVPDTQYF. CDR3 DNA (partial): TGTGCCAGCTCCGCGCCAGGGGTACCTGATACG. The chain employs TRBV18 and TRBJ2-3, with a weak D call TRBD1 (6 bases). From the germline J gene comes the end of the CDR3, since the read stops 3 residues before it. The germline V gene encodes CDR1 KGHSH and CDR2 LQKENI. The CDR3 has 14 residues. Trimming took off 6 bases at V and 6 bases at J, with 16 bases between the two ends.

This clone was recorded many times. The read stops 3 residues short of the end of the CDR3; the missing end is completed from the germline J gene. The rearrangement links TRBV20-1 to TRBJ2-7, with 12 bases lining up with TRBD2. This CDR3 has 16 amino acids. In germline, CDR1 is DFQATT, CDR2 SNEGSKA (reference sequence). The junction had 6 bases not matched to a gene; V was cut back by 1 base and J by 2 bases. The chain's CDR3 is CSARGTSGTLAYEQYF. CDR3 bases read: TGCAGTGCTAGAGGGACTAGCGGGACTCTCGCCTACGAG.